Following are 21 T cell receptor beta chains from one sample sequenced in a study of blood T cells in healthy people across ages. Then a second PCR, running roughly 6 to 11 cycles, was carried out with a sample-barcoded 5' primer and a J-beta primer mix. TCRdb reprocessed the 5' RACE reads via MiXCR and lists one record per CDR3 protein. The sample contains about 1,600,000 distinct CDR3 sequences, 40% to 50% of which appear only once. The sequencing input was blood. The receptors here all came from a woman aged 18-29 years in good health.

The chain recombines TRBV10-3 with TRBJ1-2; TRBD1 matches 9 bases. Germline V lookup: CDR1 ENHRY, CDR2 SYGVKD. V lost 7 bases, J lost 7 bases, and 4 bases stayed unmatched. CDR3 length: 12 amino acids. CDR3 loop: CAITSTGGGYTF. The CDR3 DNA sequence: TGTGCCATCACCTCGACAGGGGGTGGCTACACCTTC.

This clonotype was recorded at least ten times. The gene calls are TRBV7-9 and TRBJ1-6; TRBD1 aligns across 7 bases. The germline gives CDR1 SEHNR, CDR2 FQNEAQ (reference sequence). J lost 6 bases, V lost 6 bases, and 5 bases had no gene match. CDR3 length equals 14 residues. CDR3 coding DNA: TGTGCCAGCAGTTCGCGACAGGGTAATTCACCCCTCCACTTT. Its translation: CASSSRQGNSPLHF.

V usage is TRBV19 and J usage is TRBJ2-4; 9 bases are a match to TRBD1. V was pared by 6 bases and J by 13 bases, with 16 bases of the junction left unmatched. The germline CDR1 and CDR2 sequences are LNHDA and SQIVND (reference sequence). There are 15 residues in the CDR3. CDR3 bases: TGTGCCAGTAGCAGCACCGGGACAGGGCGTACGGAGCAGTACTTC. This encodes CASSSTGTGRTEQYF.

The sample holds many counts of this clonotype. The chain is built from TRBV29-1 and TRBJ2-1; possibly TRBD1 for D (5 bases). Trimming left V 0 bases short and J 9 bases short, with 9 bases between. This CDR3 has 12 amino acids. The germline V gene encodes CDR1 SQVTM and CDR2 ANQGSEA. CDR3 nucleotides: TGCAGCGTTGAAGACAGGGCTATTGAGCAGTTCTTC. Protein: CSVEDRAIEQFF.

V is TRBV28 and J is TRBJ1-3; D is possibly TRBD1 (5 bases). The V and J ends lost 6 bases and 0 bases respectively, with 6 bases between them. CDR1 and CDR2 (germline): MDHEN, SYDVKM. The CDR3 is made up of 13 amino acids. CDR3 in amino acids: CASRTVSGNTIYF. The CDR3 DNA follows: TGTGCCAGCAGGACAGTCTCTGGAAACACCATATATTTT.

This clonotype was counted between two and nine times. The chain employs TRBV27 and TRBJ1-1, with a tentative D call TRBD1 (5 bases). This CDR3 contains 13 residues. Germline assignment: CDR1 MNHEY and CDR2 SMNVEV (reference sequence). V was clipped by 8 bases and J by 1 base, with 11 bases between them. CDR3 amino acids: CASGQGRNTEAFF. The CDR3 DNA sequence: TGTGCCAGCGGACAAGGGAGGAACACTGAAGCTTTCTTT.

This clonotype was seen a few times. The chain is built from TRBV6-5 and TRBJ2-7, with a possible D match to TRBD1 (5 bases). Trimming cost V 6 bases and J 5 bases, with 8 bases left between them. Germline V CDR1 and CDR2: MNHEY, SVGAGI. This CDR3 comprises 11 residues. The CDR3 bases are TGTGCCAGCAGGCAAGGGGACGAGCAGTACTTC. Its protein is CASRQGDEQYF.

About this clonotype: It may be a read error: a sequence one base away is much more abundant. The chain has TRBV29-1 and TRBJ2-1; D is uncertain. CDR3 length: 13 residues. Germline CDR1 SQVTM, CDR2 ANQGSEA. The CDR3: CSVVRVSCNEQFF. CDR3 nucleotide sequence: TGCAGCGTTGTACGGGTTTCCTGCAATGAGCAGTTCTTC.

A note on this clonotype: Since a much larger clone is just one base distant, this may be a read error. V usage is TRBV4-1 and J usage is TRBJ2-1; 9 bases match TRBD2. The CDR3 has 14 residues. V gave up 5 bases and J gave up 10 bases; unmatched junction bases: 9. Looked up from germline, CDR1 is MGHRA and CDR2 is YSYEKL. The CDR3 DNA sequence: TGCGCCAGCAGCTCTTCGGCTAGCGGGGACGAGCAGTTCTTC. Its protein product is CASSSSASGDEQFF.

Turning to this clonotype: This sequence may be a read error, since a much larger clone differs from it by one base. This chain uses TRBV10-3 with TRBJ1-5; D gene ambiguous. Germline assignment: CDR1 ENHRY and CDR2 SYGVKD. The CDR3 runs to 14 residues. The CDR3 nucleotides read TGTGCCACCAGTGAGTCCGGCCACAATCAGCCCCAGCATTTT. This codes for CATSESGHNQPQHF.

V and J are TRBV20-1 and TRBJ2-1; a weak D match, TRBD1 (5 bases). The CDR3 runs to 14 residues. V dropped 0 bases and J dropped 6 bases, with 12 bases sitting between them. Germline loops: CDR1 DFQATT, CDR2 SNEGSKA (reference sequence). Here the CDR3 reads CSARDARVGNEQFF. DNA of the CDR3: TGCAGTGCTAGAGATGCCAGGGTGGGCAATGAGCAGTTCTTC.

The chain employs TRBV4-1 and TRBJ1-2, with a weak D call TRBD1 (5 bases). Germline values: CDR1 MGHRA, CDR2 YSYEKL. The CDR3 runs to 16 residues. V was cut by 0 bases and J by 7 bases, with 18 bases left in between. DNA of the CDR3: TGCGCCAGCAGCCAAGATTATATTGGGGGTTGGTGTGGCTACACCTTC. Its protein product is CASSQDYIGGWCGYTF.

This clonotype was seen only a few times. The chain combines TRBV9 with TRBJ1-2, with D possibly TRBD1 on 5 matching bases. The CDR3 spans 15 residues. Trimming took 0 bases from V and 3 from J, leaving 12 bases between them. Germline loops: CDR1 SGDLS, CDR2 YYNGEE. CDR3 coding DNA: TGTGCCAGCAGCGTAGAGGCCAGGGACGACTATGGCTACACCTTC. It codes for CASSVEARDDYGYTF.

The V call is TRBV10-2, the J call TRBJ2-1; D might be TRBD2 (6 bases). The DNA end favors TRBJ2-7, so the J call may be wrong. The CDR3 runs 17 residues. Germline V gives CDR1 WSHSY, CDR2 SAAADI. The CDR3, as DNA: TGCGCCAGCAGTGAGTCCAGCCGGGGGTCCACTCCCTACGAGCAGTACTTC. As protein: CASSESSRGSTPYEQYF.

This rearrangement joins TRBV11-2 to TRBJ1-1; unclear D gene. CDR1 and CDR2 (germline): SGHAT, FQNNGV. Trimming took 1 base from V and 10 from J, leaving 10 bases between them. CDR3 size: 12 residues. CDR3 region: CASSLVPLGAFF. The CDR3 nucleotides read TGTGCCAGCAGCTTAGTCCCCCTGGGAGCTTTCTTT.

V usage is TRBV28 and J usage is TRBJ1-1; D is unclear. The germline gives CDR1 MDHEN, CDR2 SYDVKM. The CDR3 sequence is 15 residues long. V was clipped by 5 bases and J by 1 base, with 14 bases between them. The CDR3 nucleotides are TGTGCCAGCAGTCCGCCCCAGCTTAGGAACACTGAAGCTTTCTTT. It yields the protein CASSPPQLRNTEAFF.

This clonotype was seen a few times. J is TRBJ2-7 and V is TRBV20-1; TRBD2 matches 11 bases. V dropped 0 bases and J dropped 7; count of bases not matched to a gene: 8. The CDR3 consists of 15 residues. CDR1 DFQATT and CDR2 SNEGSKA come from the germline V gene (reference sequence). Here the CDR3 DNA reads TGCAGTGCTAGAGATTGGGGGACTAGCGGCAATGAGCAGTACTTC. It is translated as CSARDWGTSGNEQYF.

The chain uses TRBV3-1 and TRBJ1-1, with D tentatively TRBD1 (6 bases). The CDR3 is made up of 14 amino acids. Germline loops: CDR1 LGHDT, CDR2 YNNKEL (reference sequence). Trimming removed 3 bases at V and 4 bases at J, with 12 bases between. The DNA of the CDR3 is TGTGCCAGCAGCCACAACAGGGATTCCACTGAAGCTTTCTTT. It yields the protein CASSHNRDSTEAFF.

This clonotype was detected a few times. This chain uses TRBV25-1 with TRBJ1-6; 7 nucleotides line up with TRBD1. The V gene end was trimmed by 5 bases and the J gene end by 9 bases; junction bases not matched to a gene: 10. The V gene's germline CDR1 is MGHDK and CDR2 SYGVNS. The CDR3 has 15 residues. The CDR3 here is CASSLRQGGVSPLHF. CDR3 DNA: TGTGCCAGCAGTCTGCGACAGGGAGGAGTTTCACCCCTCCACTTT.

This chain links TRBV23-1 with TRBJ2-1; TRBD2 matches at 8 bases. TRBV23-1 is an ORF, and what it does is uncertain. The ends lost 4 bases at V and 6 bases at J; junction bases unmatched: 11. The CDR3 runs to 16 residues. The CDR3 protein is CASSRPSGRACNEQFF. The CDR3 DNA is TGCGCCAGCAGTCGCCCAAGCGGGAGAGCCTGCAATGAGCAGTTCTTC.

The chain employs TRBV6-6 and TRBJ1-5; 7 nucleotides match TRBD1. The trim removed 7 bases at V and 3 bases at J, leaving 3 bases unmatched. The CDR3 loop spans 13 amino acids. Germline CDR1 is MNHNY and CDR2 is SVGAGI (reference sequence). The CDR3 spells CASTTGANQPQHF. The CDR3 coding sequence is TGTGCCAGCACTACAGGGGCCAATCAGCCCCAGCATTTT.